This T cell receptor (beta chain) stems from a study of ipilimumab plus nivolumab after autologous stem cell transplantation (dated by TCRdb to the early 2020s). Some background on the complete study: The median number of doses that trial patients received was about five for ipilimumab and 8 for nivolumab. Included in the myeloma cohort were high-risk transplant-naive patients as well as patients relapsing within 3 years of a first autologous transplant. Under 40 patients made up the trial's intent-to-treat population. Patients with high-risk diffuse large B cell lymphoma, mature T cell lymphoma, or multiple myeloma undergoing autologous transplant were enrolled in the trial.

Including cysteine and phenylalanine, the CDR3 has 14 amino acids. The kept DNA is CDR3 alone, 42 bases in frame from the first base. V is cut by 0 bases and J by 2 bases, and the space between the germline ends is 8 bases. Reading the germline V gene gives CDR1 SGHTA and CDR2 FQGNSA. Preparation of the library involved the immunoSEQ multiplex PCR assay. The immuneACCESS repertoire file appears here via TCRdb, limited to in-frame rearrangements. These files lack a portion of the clones; in checked studies, under half of the deficit traces to unresolved V genes, and the cause of the others is not known. Counted in this sample were around 45,000 clones; approximately 90% of them appeared once. In total, the top ten clones hold approximately 0.8% of the sample. Checkpoint therapy began 14 to 28 days after autologous transplant, with ipilimumab given at 1 mg/kg intravenously on day 1 of selected weeks. The nivolumab dose was 3 mg/kg intravenously, delivered on day 1 of weeks 1, 4, 7, 10, and every two weeks through week 26. This was a Phase Ib clinical trial that tested ipilimumab plus nivolumab, given as combined checkpoint inhibition, for consolidation following autologous stem cell transplantation.

Here is what the overall study found, with its caveats: According to the authors, a biologic rationale for studying the approach further came from T cell receptor repertoire, regulatory T cell phenotype and gut microbiota profiles. The authors concluded that, as post-transplant consolidation, combined checkpoint inhibition appeared tolerable.

Notes on this clone: The antigen this receptor binds is unknown. The input lacks base qualities; no much larger clone sits a single base away.

The clonotype was recovered from a male donor with multiple myeloma. The receptor chain draws on TRBV7-2 and TRBJ2-7, with no D gene named confidently. The sequencing here drew on PBMCs, taken in a trial of ipilimumab plus nivolumab as post-transplant consolidation. The CDR3 loop reads CASSLAGGTYEQYF. The nucleotide sequence reads TGTGCCAGCAGCTTAGCGGGCGGCACCTACGAGCAGTACTTC.